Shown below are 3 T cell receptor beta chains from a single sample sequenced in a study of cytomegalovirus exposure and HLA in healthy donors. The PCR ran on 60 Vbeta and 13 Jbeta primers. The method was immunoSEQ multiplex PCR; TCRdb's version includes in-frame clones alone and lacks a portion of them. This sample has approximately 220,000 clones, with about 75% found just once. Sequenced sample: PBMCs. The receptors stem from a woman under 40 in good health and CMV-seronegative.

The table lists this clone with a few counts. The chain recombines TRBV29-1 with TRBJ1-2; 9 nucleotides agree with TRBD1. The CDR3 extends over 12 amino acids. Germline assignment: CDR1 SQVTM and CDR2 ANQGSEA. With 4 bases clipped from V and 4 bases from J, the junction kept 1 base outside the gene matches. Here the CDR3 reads CSVGGQGYGYTF. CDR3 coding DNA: TGCAGCGTTGGGGGACAGGGCTATGGCTACACCTTC. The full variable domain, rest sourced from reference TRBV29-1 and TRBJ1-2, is SAVISQKPSRDICQRGTSLTIQCQVDSQVTMMFWYRQQPGQSLTLIATANQGSEATYESGFVIDKFPISRPNLTFSTLTVSNMSPEDSSIYLCSVGGQGYGYTFGSGTRLTVV.

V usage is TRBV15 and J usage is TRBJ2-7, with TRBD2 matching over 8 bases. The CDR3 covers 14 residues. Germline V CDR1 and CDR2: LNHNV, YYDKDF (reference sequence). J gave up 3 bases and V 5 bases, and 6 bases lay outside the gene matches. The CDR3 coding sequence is TGTGCCACCAGCTCTAGCGGGCTCGGCTACGAGCAGTACTTC. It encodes CATSSSGLGYEQYF.

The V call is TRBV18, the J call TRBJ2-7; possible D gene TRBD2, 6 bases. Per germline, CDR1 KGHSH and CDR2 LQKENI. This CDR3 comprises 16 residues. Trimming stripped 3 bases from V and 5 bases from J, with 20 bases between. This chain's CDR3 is CASSPPLAEGNNEQYF. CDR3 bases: TGTGCCAGCTCACCTCCCTTGGCGGAGGGAAATAACGAGCAGTACTTC.